These 28 T cell receptor beta chains were all obtained from the same sample, sequenced in a study of T-cell memory formation after mild COVID-19. From the 5' RACE reads, TCRdb called clonotypes with MiXCR, one entry per CDR3 protein. Here the sample spans about 100,000 distinct CDR3 sequences, 11% being singletons. Sequencing was done on a sample of PBMCs or a T cell subset sorted from them (not recorded which). Receptors originate from a man aged 18 to 29 who had mild COVID-19 (a few samples of this study predate the infection). Cell type and time point are not known.

Only a few counts were recorded for this clonotype. DNA for the CDR3: TGCAGTGCTAGAGGAGGGGACAGGCCGCCCCAAGAGACCCAGTACTTC. It specifies CSARGGDRPPQETQYF. This sequence joins TRBV20-1 and TRBJ2-5, with 8 bases matching TRBD1. Germline lookup yields CDR1 DFQATT and CDR2 SNEGSKA (reference sequence). Unmatched junction bases numbered 8, after V lost 1 base and J lost 1 base. The CDR3 consists of 16 residues.

This clonotype was observed a handful of times. The chain carries TRBV12-5 and TRBJ2-1; D may correspond to TRBD1 or TRBD2 (5 bases each). Trimming shortened V by 4 bases and J by 6 bases, and 13 bases separated the two germline ends. The CDR3 has 14 residues. In germline, CDR1 is LGHNT, CDR2 FRNRAP. The CDR3 region has the DNA TGTGCTAGTGGTTCCGGGGCCGGGTTCAATGAGCAGTTCTTC. It is translated as CASGSGAGFNEQFF.

The chain recombines TRBV12-3 or TRBV12-4 with TRBJ1-1, with D possibly being TRBD1 (5 bases). This CDR3 is 14 amino acids long. V was shortened by 3 bases and J by 0 bases, with 8 bases between the two germline ends. CDR3 amino acids: CASSFGTMNTEAFF. CDR3 in DNA: TGTGCCAGCAGTTTTGGGACGATGAACACTGAAGCTTTCTTT.

The V gene is TRBV24-1, the J gene TRBJ2-1; TRBD1 agrees at 7 bases. Trimming removed 6 bases from V and 4 bases from J; junction bases left unmatched: 5. CDR1 and CDR2 from the germline V gene are KGHDR and SFDVKD. The CDR3 loop spans 14 amino acids. This chain's CDR3 is CATSSGTAYNEQFF. CDR3 coding DNA: TGTGCCACCAGTAGTGGGACAGCTTACAATGAGCAGTTCTTC.

This clonotype has more than one count but fewer than ten. V is TRBV5-1 and J is TRBJ2-5, with a possible D match to TRBD1 (6 bases). In germline, CDR1 is SGHRS, CDR2 YFSETQ. V was clipped by 0 bases and J by 5 bases, with 20 bases between them. CDR3 length: 17 amino acids. CDR3: CASSLAYNRAETETQYF. In DNA form, the CDR3 reads TGCGCCAGCAGCTTGGCGTATAACAGGGCTGAGACGGAGACCCAGTACTTC.

This clonotype came up a few times. The chain carries TRBV12-3 or TRBV12-4 and TRBJ1-5, with TRBD1 identical over 9 bases. After removal of 4 bases from V and 1 base from J, the junction contained 11 bases not matched to a gene. The CDR3 is 18 residues long. CDR3 sequence: CASSYRDRVSDSNQPQHF. The CDR3 bases are TGTGCCAGCAGTTACCGGGACAGGGTGTCGGACAGCAATCAGCCCCAGCATTTT.

The chain joins TRBV6-2 or TRBV6-3 to TRBJ2-2, with a possible D match to TRBD1 (6 bases). V was pared by 2 bases and J by 4 bases, with 8 bases between. This CDR3 spans 14 amino acids. Germline V gene lookup returns CDR1 MNHEY and CDR2 SVGEGT. The CDR3 bases are TGTGCCAGCAGTTACCAGGGGTTCACCGGGGAGCTGTTTTTT. This sequence encodes CASSYQGFTGELFF.

In its sample, this clonotype was seen many times. The chain employs TRBV12-3 or TRBV12-4 and TRBJ2-1; 9 nucleotides agree with TRBD1. The trim removed 5 bases at V and 5 bases at J, leaving 10 bases unmatched. The CDR3 is made up of 16 amino acids. The chain's CDR3 is CASSPGTGIGDNEQFF. CDR3 bases: TGTGCCAGCAGTCCCGGGACAGGGATTGGCGACAATGAGCAGTTCTTC.

In its sample, this clonotype was seen a few times. V and J are TRBV4-1 and TRBJ2-3; TRBD2 agrees at 10 bases. Per the germline V gene, CDR1 is MGHRA and CDR2 is YSYEKL. With V trimmed by 0 bases and J by 3 bases, 3 bases remained unmatched. This CDR3 contains 16 residues. CDR3 amino acids: CASSQETSGFTDTQYF. CDR3 DNA sequence: TGCGCCAGCAGCCAAGAGACTAGCGGGTTTACAGATACGCAGTATTTT.

This chain uses TRBV7-6 with TRBJ2-1; possible D gene TRBD2, 7 bases. The CDR3 has 15 residues. Germline CDR1 is SGHVS and CDR2 is FNYEAQ. V lost 0 bases to trimming and J lost 10 bases, with 16 bases between them. As DNA, the CDR3 is TGTGCCAGCAGCTTAGCGGGGGGGCTTCGAGAAGAGCAGTTCTTC. Its translation: CASSLAGGLREEQFF.

This clonotype was seen only a few times. This chain links TRBV7-2 with TRBJ1-2, with 9 nucleotides matching TRBD1. The germline gives CDR1 SGHTA, CDR2 FQGNSA. The CDR3 loop spans 16 amino acids. V was clipped by 7 bases and J by 6 bases; unmatched bases: 15. The DNA of the CDR3 is TGTGCCAGCACCCGAACGTGGGACAGGGATTTTCATGGCTACACCTTC. Translating gives CASTRTWDRDFHGYTF.

In this sample, this clonotype turned up a few times. The chain uses TRBV4-3 and TRBJ2-5; possible D gene TRBD1, 6 bases. The V gene lost 6 bases and the J gene lost 5 bases, with 13 bases spanning the gap. Germline V gene data show CDR1 as LGHNA and CDR2 as YSLEER. The CDR3 is 13 amino acids. CDR3 region: CASSQGRMETQYF. CDR3 sequence (DNA): TGCGCCAGCAGTCAGGGGCGGATGGAGACCCAGTACTTC.

This clonotype appeared a few times. This chain uses TRBV4-1 with TRBJ2-5; tentatively, D is TRBD1 (6 bases). V was shortened by 1 base and J by 2 bases, with 11 bases between the two germline ends. The CDR3 spans 15 residues. CDR1 and CDR2 from the germline V gene are MGHRA and YSYEKL. CDR3 in amino acids: CASSQAGQIQETQYF. CDR3 coding DNA: TGCGCCAGCAGCCAAGCCGGACAGATACAAGAGACCCAGTACTTC.

This clonotype was recorded a few times. This chain connects TRBV7-9 to TRBJ2-5; D gene ambiguous. Trimming took 5 bases from V and 1 from J, leaving 5 bases between them. The CDR3 spans 12 residues. The germline V gene has CDR1 SEHNR and CDR2 FQNEAQ (reference sequence). DNA of the CDR3: TGTGCCAGCAGCGGATTCCAAGAGACCCAGTACTTC. It translates to CASSGFQETQYF.

This clonotype was counted between two and nine times. J is TRBJ1-1 and V is TRBV4-3; perhaps TRBD1 as D (5 bases). The CDR3 totals 14 residues. Germline CDR1 is LGHNA and CDR2 is YSLEER. The ends were cut back, 0 bases at V and 8 bases at J, with 13 bases in the middle. Written as DNA, the CDR3 is TGCGCCAGCAGCCAAGATGGGGCAGGGCCGGAAGCTTTCTTT. It is translated as CASSQDGAGPEAFF.

The rearrangement links TRBV7-6 to TRBJ1-4; D uncertain. Germline CDR1 and CDR2: SGHVS and FNYEAQ. The CDR3 totals 15 residues. Trimming removed 1 base at V and 8 bases at J, with 14 bases between. The CDR3 bases are TGTGCCAGCAGCTTAGGTCCCAGGATGAAGGAAAAACTGTTTTTT. Translation: CASSLGPRMKEKLFF. The variable domain in full, completed from reference TRBV7-6 and TRBJ1-4, reads GAGVSQSPRYKVTKRGQDVALRCDPISGHVSLYWYRQALGQGPEFLTYFNYEAQQDKSGLPNDRFSAERPEGSISTLTIQRTEQRDSAMYRCASSLGPRMKEKLFFGSGTQLSVL.

This chain uses TRBV12-3 or TRBV12-4 with TRBJ1-1; possibly TRBD1 for D (5 bases). The CDR3 extends over 13 amino acids. The V gene lost 7 bases and the J gene lost 4 bases, with 13 bases spanning the gap. CDR3 bases: TGTGCCAGCACCTGGGGGGGGGGCACTGAAGCTTTCTTT. Protein: CASTWGGGTEAFF.

The chain carries TRBV6-5 and TRBJ2-3; the D gene is possibly TRBD2 (6 bases). Per germline, CDR1 MNHEY and CDR2 SVGAGI. V was trimmed by 2 bases and J by 5 bases, leaving 11 bases between them. CDR3 length equals 14 residues. The CDR3 DNA reads as TGTGCCAGCAGTTACGGGCGGGGCCTAGATACGCAGTATTTT. It translates to CASSYGRGLDTQYF.

J is TRBJ1-3 and V is TRBV11-2; D ambiguous. CDR1 SGHAT and CDR2 FQNNGV come from the germline V gene. The CDR3 is 17 residues long. V was pared by 5 bases and J by 2 bases, with 19 bases between. The CDR3 nucleotides read TGTGCCAGCAGCAAAGACCCCCGGGCCCCCGCTGGAAACACCATATATTTT. As protein: CASSKDPRAPAGNTIYF.

In this sample, this clonotype turned up a few times. The chain carries TRBV6-5 and TRBJ2-1; D gene unclear. Germline values: CDR1 MNHEY, CDR2 SVGAGI. This CDR3 has 11 amino acids. V lost 8 bases and J lost 6, with 8 bases in between. The CDR3 loop reads CASREGNEQFF. CDR3 nucleotide sequence: TGTGCCAGCCGAGAAGGCAATGAGCAGTTCTTC.

This chain connects TRBV10-2 to TRBJ1-1; TRBD1 is a possible D gene (6 bases). The CDR3 spans 13 residues. Per the germline V gene, CDR1 is WSHSY and CDR2 is SAAADI. The V gene lost 10 bases and the J gene lost 0 bases, with 12 bases spanning the gap. CDR3 loop: CATTTGVNTEAFF. The CDR3 DNA is TGCGCCACCACGACAGGCGTGAACACTGAAGCTTTCTTT.

This clonotype was seen more than once but under ten times. V and J are TRBV9 and TRBJ2-3; D uncertain. The CDR3 consists of 16 residues. The germline V gene has CDR1 SGDLS and CDR2 YYNGEE. The V gene lost 3 bases and the J gene lost 1 base, with 15 bases spanning the gap. CDR3 amino acids: CASSGSGSSGTDTQYF. CDR3 nucleotide sequence: TGTGCCAGCAGCGGGTCCGGATCCTCGGGCACAGATACGCAGTATTTT.

The chain recombines TRBV2 with TRBJ1-4; 7 bases are a match to TRBD1. V gave up 7 bases and J gave up 5 bases; unmatched junction bases: 4. From germline, CDR1 is SNHLY and CDR2 FYNNEI. The CDR3 runs to 13 residues. CDR3 nucleotide sequence: TGTGCCAGCATCAGACAGGGAAATGAAAAACTGTTTTTT. This gives the protein CASIRQGNEKLFF. Complete variable domain (other parts from reference TRBV2 and TRBJ1-4): EPEVTQTPSHQVTQMGQEVILRCVPISNHLYFYWYRQILGQKVEFLVSFYNNEISEKSEIFDDQFSVERPDGSNFTLKIRSTKLEDSAMYFCASIRQGNEKLFFGSGTQLSVL.

The chain joins TRBV4-3 to TRBJ2-7; perhaps TRBD1 as D (5 bases). Trimming took off 3 bases at V and 3 bases at J, with 9 bases between the two ends. This CDR3 region has 13 residues. The germline CDR1 and CDR2 sequences are LGHNA and YSLEER. For the CDR3, the DNA is TGCGCCAGCAGCCAGTATCAGGGCTACGAGCAGTACTTC. Translating it yields CASSQYQGYEQYF.

This clonotype was seen a handful of times. This chain connects TRBV4-2 to TRBJ2-5, with D perhaps TRBD2 (6 bases). With 7 bases removed from V and 3 bases from J, the gap between germline ends came to 15 bases. The CDR3 covers 14 residues. Germline CDR1 reads LGHNA; CDR2 reads YNFKEQ. The CDR3 protein is CASNYGGREETQYF. DNA for the CDR3: TGTGCCAGCAACTACGGGGGTAGGGAAGAGACCCAGTACTTC.

In this sample, this clonotype turned up many times. The chain is built from TRBV4-1 and TRBJ2-1, with D maybe TRBD1 (5 bases). Trimming removed 0 bases at V and 0 bases at J, with 12 bases between. From germline, CDR1 is MGHRA and CDR2 YSYEKL. The CDR3 is made up of 17 amino acids. The CDR3 loop reads CASSQDLGRPSYNEQFF. CDR3 bases: TGCGCCAGCAGCCAAGATCTGGGGCGACCCTCCTACAATGAGCAGTTCTTC.

This clonotype showed up just a few times. V is TRBV7-3 and J is TRBJ2-3; D unclear. Germline CDR1 SGHTA, CDR2 FQGTGA. The germline V and J ends were trimmed by 4 bases and 3 bases, with 14 bases remaining between them. This CDR3 has 15 residues. The DNA of the CDR3 is TGTGCCAGCAGCTCAGAGTTTACAGCTACAGATACGCAGTATTTT. Residues: CASSSEFTATDTQYF. Looking up the rest from reference TRBV7-3 and TRBJ2-3 gives the full variable domain: GAGVSQTPSNKVTEKGKYVELRCDPISGHTALYWYRQSLGQGPEFLIYFQGTGAADDSGLPNDRFFAVRPEGSVSTLKIQRTERGDSAVYLCASSSEFTATDTQYFGPGTRLTVL.

The rearrangement joins TRBV4-1 to TRBJ1-1; D is perhaps TRBD1 (6 bases). The CDR3 is made up of 15 amino acids. Trimming stripped 2 bases from V and 3 bases from J, with 13 bases between. The germline gives CDR1 MGHRA, CDR2 YSYEKL. CDR3 bases: TGCGCCAGCAGCCAACCGGGGGGGGGCTACACTGAAGCTTTCTTT. Translation gives CASSQPGGGYTEAFF.